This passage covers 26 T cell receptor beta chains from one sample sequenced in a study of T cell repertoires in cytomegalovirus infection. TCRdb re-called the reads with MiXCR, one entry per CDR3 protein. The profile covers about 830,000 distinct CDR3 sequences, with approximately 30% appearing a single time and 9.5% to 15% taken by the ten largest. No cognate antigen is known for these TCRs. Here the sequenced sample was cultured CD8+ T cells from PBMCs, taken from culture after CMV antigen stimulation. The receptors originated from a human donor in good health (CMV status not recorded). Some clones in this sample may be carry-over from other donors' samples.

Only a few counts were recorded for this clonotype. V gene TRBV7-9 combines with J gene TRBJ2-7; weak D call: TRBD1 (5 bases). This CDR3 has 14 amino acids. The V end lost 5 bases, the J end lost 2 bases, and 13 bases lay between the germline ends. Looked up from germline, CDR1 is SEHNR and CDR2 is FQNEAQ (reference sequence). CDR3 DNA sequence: TGTGCCAGCAGCCCACAGGATACTCCCTACGAGCAGTACTTC. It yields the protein CASSPQDTPYEQYF.

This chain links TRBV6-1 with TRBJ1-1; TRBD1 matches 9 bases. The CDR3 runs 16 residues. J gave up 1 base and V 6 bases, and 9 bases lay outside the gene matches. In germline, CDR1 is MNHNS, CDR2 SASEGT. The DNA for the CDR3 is TGTGCCAGCAGATTATCCGGGACAGGGAGGAACACTGAAGCTTTCTTT. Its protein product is CASRLSGTGRNTEAFF.

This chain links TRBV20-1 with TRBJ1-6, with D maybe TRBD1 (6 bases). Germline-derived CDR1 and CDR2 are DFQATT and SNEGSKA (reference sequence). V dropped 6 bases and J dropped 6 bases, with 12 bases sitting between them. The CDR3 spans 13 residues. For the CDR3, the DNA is TGCAGTGCCGCCGGGACAACTAATTCACCCCTCCACTTT. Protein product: CSAAGTTNSPLHF.

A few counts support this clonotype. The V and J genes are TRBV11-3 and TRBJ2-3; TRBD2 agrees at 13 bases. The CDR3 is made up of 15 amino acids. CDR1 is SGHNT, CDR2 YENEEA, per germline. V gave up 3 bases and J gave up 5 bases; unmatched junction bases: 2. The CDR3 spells CASSFTSGGVDTQYF. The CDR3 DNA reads TGTGCCAGCAGCTTTACTAGCGGGGGGGTAGATACGCAGTATTTT.

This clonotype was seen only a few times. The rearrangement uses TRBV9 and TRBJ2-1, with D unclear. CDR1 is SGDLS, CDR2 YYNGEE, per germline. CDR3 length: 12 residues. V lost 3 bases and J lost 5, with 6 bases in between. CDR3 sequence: CASSGKDNEQFF. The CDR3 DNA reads TGTGCCAGCAGCGGGAAAGACAATGAGCAGTTCTTC.

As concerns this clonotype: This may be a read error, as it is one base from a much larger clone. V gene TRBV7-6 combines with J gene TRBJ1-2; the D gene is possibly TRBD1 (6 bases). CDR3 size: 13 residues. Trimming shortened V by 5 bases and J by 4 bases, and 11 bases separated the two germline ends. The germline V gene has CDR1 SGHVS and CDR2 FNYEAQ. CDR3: CASSVGQSYGYTF. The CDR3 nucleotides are TGTGCCAGCAGCGTAGGACAGAGCTATGGCTACACCTTC.

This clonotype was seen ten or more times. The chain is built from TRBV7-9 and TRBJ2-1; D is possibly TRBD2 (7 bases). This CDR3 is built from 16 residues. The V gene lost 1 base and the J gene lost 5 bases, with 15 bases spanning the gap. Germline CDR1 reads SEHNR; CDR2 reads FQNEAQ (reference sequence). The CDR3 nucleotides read TGTGCCAGCAGCTTAGTGACGCGGGGGCTCCACAATGAGCAGTTCTTC. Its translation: CASSLVTRGLHNEQFF.

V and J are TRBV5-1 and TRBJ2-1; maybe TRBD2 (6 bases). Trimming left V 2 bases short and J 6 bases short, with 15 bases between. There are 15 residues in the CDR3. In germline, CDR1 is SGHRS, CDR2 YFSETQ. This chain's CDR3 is CASSLSPGSGNEQFF. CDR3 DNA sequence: TGCGCCAGCAGCTTAAGTCCCGGGAGCGGCAATGAGCAGTTCTTC.

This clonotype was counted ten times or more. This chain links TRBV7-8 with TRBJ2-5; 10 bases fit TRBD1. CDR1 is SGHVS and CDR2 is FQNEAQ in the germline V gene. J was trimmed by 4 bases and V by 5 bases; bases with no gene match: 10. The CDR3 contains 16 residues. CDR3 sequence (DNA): TGTGCCAGCAGCACCTCCCGGGACAGGGGATCAGAGACCCAGTACTTC. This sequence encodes CASSTSRDRGSETQYF.

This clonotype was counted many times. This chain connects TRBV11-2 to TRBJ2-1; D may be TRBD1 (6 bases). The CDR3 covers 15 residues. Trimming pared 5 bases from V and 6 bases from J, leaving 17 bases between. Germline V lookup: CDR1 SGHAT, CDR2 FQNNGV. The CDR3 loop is CASSVSDSIFNEQFF. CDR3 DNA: TGTGCCAGCAGCGTCTCGGACAGTATCTTCAATGAGCAGTTCTTC.

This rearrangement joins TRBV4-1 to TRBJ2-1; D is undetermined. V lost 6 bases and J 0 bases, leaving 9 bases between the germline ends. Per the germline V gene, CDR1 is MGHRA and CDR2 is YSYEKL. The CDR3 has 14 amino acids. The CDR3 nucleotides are TGCGCCAGCAGAGCAGCTTCCTCCTACAATGAGCAGTTCTTC. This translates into CASRAASSYNEQFF.

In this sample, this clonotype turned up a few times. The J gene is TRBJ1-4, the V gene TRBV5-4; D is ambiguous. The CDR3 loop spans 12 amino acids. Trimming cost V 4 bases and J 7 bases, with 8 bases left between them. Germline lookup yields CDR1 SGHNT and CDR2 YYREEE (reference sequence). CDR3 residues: CASSKGSEKLFF. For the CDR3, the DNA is TGTGCCAGCAGCAAAGGGAGTGAAAAACTGTTTTTT.

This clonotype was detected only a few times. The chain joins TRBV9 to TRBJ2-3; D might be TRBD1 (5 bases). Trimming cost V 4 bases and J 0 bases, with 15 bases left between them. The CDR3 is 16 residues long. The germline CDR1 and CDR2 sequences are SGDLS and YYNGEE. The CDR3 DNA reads TGTGCCAGCAGCTTCCGCAGGGATTCTAGCACAGATACGCAGTATTTT. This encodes CASSFRRDSSTDTQYF.

The CDR3: CASSLGERGIDTQYF. The CDR3 nucleotides read TGTGCCAGCAGCCTCGGGGAGCGGGGGATAGATACGCAGTATTTT. The rearrangement uses TRBV5-6 and TRBJ2-3; 8 nucleotides line up with TRBD2. Trimming removed 4 bases from V and 5 bases from J; junction bases left unmatched: 9. CDR3 length: 15 amino acids. Germline V gene data show CDR1 as SGHDT and CDR2 as YYEEEE.

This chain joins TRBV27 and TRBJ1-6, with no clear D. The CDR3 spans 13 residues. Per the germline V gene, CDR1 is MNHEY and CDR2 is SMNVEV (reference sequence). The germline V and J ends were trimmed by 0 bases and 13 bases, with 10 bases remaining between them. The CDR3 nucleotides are TGTGCCAGCAGTTTATCTGGTAGTAAGCCCCTCCACTTT. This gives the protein CASSLSGSKPLHF.

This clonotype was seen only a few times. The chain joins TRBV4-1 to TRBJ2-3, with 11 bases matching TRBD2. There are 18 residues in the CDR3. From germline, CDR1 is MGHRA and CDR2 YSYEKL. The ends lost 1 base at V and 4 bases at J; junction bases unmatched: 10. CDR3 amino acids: CASSQVPTSGGFADTQYF. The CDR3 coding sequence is TGCGCCAGCAGCCAAGTCCCTACTAGCGGGGGATTCGCAGATACGCAGTATTTT.

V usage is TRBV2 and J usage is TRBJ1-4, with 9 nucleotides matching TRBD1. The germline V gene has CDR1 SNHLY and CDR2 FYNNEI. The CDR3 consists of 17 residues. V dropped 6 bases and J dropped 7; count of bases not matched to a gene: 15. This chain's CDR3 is CASRSGTGSVAGEKLFF. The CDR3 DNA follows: TGTGCCAGCAGATCCGGGACAGGGAGTGTTGCCGGTGAAAAACTGTTTTTT. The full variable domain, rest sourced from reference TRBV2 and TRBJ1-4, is EPEVTQTPSHQVTQMGQEVILRCVPISNHLYFYWYRQILGQKVEFLVSFYNNEISEKSEIFDDQFSVERPDGSNFTLKIRSTKLEDSAMYFCASRSGTGSVAGEKLFFGSGTQLSVL.

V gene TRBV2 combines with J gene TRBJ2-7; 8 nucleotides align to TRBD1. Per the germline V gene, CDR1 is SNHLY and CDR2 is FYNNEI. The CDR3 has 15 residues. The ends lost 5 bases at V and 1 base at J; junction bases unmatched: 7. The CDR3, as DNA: TGTGCCAGCAGTTTCTATGGACAGGGTTCCTACGAGCAGTACTTC. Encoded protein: CASSFYGQGSYEQYF. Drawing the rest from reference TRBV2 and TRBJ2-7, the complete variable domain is EPEVTQTPSHQVTQMGQEVILRCVPISNHLYFYWYRQILGQKVEFLVSFYNNEISEKSEIFDDQFSVERPDGSNFTLKIRSTKLEDSAMYFCASSFYGQGSYEQYFGPGTRLTVT.

CDR3 DNA: TGTGCCAGCAGTGAACTGGGACAGTTTGAAGCTTTCTTT. This translates into CASSELGQFEAFF. The J gene is TRBJ1-1, the V gene TRBV6-2 or TRBV6-3; TRBD1 matches at 7 bases. This CDR3 is 13 amino acids long. V trimming: 5 bases; J trimming: 7 bases; junction bases outside the gene matches: 7. CDR1 MNHEY and CDR2 SVGEGT come from the germline V gene.

The CDR3 DNA is TGTGCCAGCAGCTTAGAAGGGGCTGCGGGCGATGAGCAGTTCTTC. Encoded protein: CASSLEGAAGDEQFF. The chain links TRBV7-3 to TRBJ2-1; D may match TRBD1 or TRBD2 (5 bases each). V dropped 2 bases and J dropped 8 bases, with 16 bases sitting between them. The CDR3 is 15 residues long. From germline, CDR1 is SGHTA and CDR2 FQGTGA.

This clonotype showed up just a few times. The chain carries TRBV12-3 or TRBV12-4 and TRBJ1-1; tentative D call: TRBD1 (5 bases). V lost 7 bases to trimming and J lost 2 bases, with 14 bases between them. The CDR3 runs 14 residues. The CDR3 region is CASKFGTANTEAFF. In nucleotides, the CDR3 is TGTGCCAGCAAGTTTGGGACGGCTAACACTGAAGCTTTCTTT.

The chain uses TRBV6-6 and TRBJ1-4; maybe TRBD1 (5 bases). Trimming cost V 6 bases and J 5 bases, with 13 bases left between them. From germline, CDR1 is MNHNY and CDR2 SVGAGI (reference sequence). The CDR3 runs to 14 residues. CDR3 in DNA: TGTGCCAGCAGGAGCAGGGTCTCCAATGAAAAACTGTTTTTT. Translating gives CASRSRVSNEKLFF.

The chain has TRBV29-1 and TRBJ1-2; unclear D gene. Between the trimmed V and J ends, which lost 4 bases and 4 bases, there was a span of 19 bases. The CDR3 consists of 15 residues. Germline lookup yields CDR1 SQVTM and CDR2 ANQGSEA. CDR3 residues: CSVVISELGTYGYTF. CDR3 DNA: TGCAGCGTTGTTATTTCCGAGCTAGGTACCTATGGCTACACCTTC. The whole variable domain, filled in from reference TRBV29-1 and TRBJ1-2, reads SAVISQKPSRDICQRGTSLTIQCQVDSQVTMMFWYRQQPGQSLTLIATANQGSEATYESGFVIDKFPISRPNLTFSTLTVSNMSPEDSSIYLCSVVISELGTYGYTFGSGTRLTVV.

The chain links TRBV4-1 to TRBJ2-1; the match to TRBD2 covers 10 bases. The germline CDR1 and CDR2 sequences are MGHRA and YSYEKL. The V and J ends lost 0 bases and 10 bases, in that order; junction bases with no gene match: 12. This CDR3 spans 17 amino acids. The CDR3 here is CASSQDGLAGVLGEQFF. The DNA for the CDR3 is TGCGCCAGCAGCCAAGATGGGCTAGCGGGGGTCCTTGGGGAGCAGTTCTTC.

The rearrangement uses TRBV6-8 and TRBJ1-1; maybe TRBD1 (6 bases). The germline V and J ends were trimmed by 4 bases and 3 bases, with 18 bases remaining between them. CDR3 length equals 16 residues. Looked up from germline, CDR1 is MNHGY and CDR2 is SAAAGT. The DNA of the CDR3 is TGTGCCAGCAGTTCCCCCTTGGAAGGGGGGGACACTGAAGCTTTCTTT. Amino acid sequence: CASSSPLEGGDTEAFF.

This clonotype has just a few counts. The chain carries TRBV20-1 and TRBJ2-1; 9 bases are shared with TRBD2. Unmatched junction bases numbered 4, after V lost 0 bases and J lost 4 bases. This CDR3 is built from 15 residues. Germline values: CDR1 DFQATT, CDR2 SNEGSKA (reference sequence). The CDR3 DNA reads TGCAGTGCTAGAGATGGGCTAGCGGGGTACAATGAGCAGTTCTTC. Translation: CSARDGLAGYNEQFF.